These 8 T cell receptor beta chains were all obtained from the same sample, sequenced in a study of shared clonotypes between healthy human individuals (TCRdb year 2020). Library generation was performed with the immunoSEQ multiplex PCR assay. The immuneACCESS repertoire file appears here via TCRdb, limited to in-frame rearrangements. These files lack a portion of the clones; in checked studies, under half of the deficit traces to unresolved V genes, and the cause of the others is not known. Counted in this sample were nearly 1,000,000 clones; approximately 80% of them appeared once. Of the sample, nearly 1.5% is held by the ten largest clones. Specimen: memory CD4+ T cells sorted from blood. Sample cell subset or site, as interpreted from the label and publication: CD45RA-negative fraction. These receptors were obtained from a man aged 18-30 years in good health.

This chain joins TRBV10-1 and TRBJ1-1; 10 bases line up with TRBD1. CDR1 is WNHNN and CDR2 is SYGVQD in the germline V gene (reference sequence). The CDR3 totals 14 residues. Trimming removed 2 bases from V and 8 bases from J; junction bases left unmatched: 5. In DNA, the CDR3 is TGCGCCAGCAGTGAGCATGGACAGGGGGTCGAAGCTTTCTTT. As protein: CASSEHGQGVEAFF.

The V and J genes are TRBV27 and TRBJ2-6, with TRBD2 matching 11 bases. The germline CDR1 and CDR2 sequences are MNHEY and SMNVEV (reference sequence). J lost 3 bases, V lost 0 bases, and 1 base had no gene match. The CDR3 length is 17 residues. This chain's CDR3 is CASSLSTSGGGANVLTF. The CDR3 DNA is TGTGCCAGCAGTTTATCTACTAGCGGGGGTGGGGCCAACGTCCTGACTTTC.

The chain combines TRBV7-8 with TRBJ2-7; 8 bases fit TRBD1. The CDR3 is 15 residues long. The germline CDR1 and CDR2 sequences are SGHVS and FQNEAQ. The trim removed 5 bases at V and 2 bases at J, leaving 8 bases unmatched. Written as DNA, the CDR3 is TGTGCCAGCAGCCTCCCAGGGGGCGGGCCCTACGAGCAGTACTTC. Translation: CASSLPGGGPYEQYF.

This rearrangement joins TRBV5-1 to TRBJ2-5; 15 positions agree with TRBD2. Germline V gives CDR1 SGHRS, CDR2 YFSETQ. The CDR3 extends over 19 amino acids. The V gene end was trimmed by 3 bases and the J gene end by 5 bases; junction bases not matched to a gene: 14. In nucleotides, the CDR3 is TGCGCCAGCAGCTCTGCCGGGACTAGCGGGGGGACCTATACGGAGACCCAGTACTTC. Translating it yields CASSSAGTSGGTYTETQYF.

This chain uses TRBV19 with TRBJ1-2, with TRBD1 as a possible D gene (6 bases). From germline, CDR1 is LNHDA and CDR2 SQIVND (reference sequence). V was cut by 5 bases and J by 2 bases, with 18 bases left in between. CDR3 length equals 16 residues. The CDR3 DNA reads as TGTGCCAGTAGTGCCTCGGGAGGGGGTAAAAACTATGGCTACACCTTC. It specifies CASSASGGGKNYGYTF.

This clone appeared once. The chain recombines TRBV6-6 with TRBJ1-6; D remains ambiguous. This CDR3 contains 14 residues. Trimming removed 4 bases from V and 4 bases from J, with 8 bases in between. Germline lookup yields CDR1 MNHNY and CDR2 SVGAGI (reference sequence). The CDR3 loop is CASSLVQYNSPLHF. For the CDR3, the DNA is TGTGCCAGCAGTTTGGTACAGTATAATTCACCCCTCCACTTT.

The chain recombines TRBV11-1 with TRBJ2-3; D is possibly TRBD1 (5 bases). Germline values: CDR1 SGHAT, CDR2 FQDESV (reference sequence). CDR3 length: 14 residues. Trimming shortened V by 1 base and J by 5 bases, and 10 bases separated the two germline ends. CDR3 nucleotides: TGTGCCAGCAGCTTAGTACCAGGGCTAGATACGCAGTATTTT. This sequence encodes CASSLVPGLDTQYF.

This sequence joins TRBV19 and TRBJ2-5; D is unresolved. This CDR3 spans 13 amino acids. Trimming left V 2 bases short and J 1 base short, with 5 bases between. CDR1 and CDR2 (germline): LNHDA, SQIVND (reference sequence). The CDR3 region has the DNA TGTGCCAGTAGTATACAGCGCCAAGAGACCCAGTACTTC. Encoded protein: CASSIQRQETQYF.